The rows below give T cell receptor beta chains drawn from one sample of a study of blood T cell repertoires in COVID-19. The assay was immunoSEQ multiplex PCR, and TCRdb's table has in-frame clones only and misses some. The sample records around 200,000 clones, more than 80% being singletons. Material for sequencing was PBMCs or T cells enriched from blood (not recorded which). These TCRs come from a young man who had recovered from COVID-19. Each CDR3 is given with its conserved first and last residue.

cdr3_length,j_call,v_call,cdr3_aa
15,TRBJ1-1,TRBV3-1/TRBV3-2,CASSQGGGGNTEAFF
12,TRBJ1-1,TRBV19,CASSMRGTEAFF
16,TRBJ2-5,TRBV21-1,CASSKGGLAGEETQYF
16,TRBJ2-3,TRBV25-1,CASSESRGSGSDTQYF
20,TRBJ2-3,TRBV24-1,CATSDPVLAGERRSTDTQYF
18,TRBJ2-7,TRBV7-9,CASSLAGTSGKLGYEQYF
16,TRBJ2-2,TRBV5-4,CASSFAGGQNTGELFF
16,TRBJ2-1,TRBV9,CASSVERGSSYNEQFF
13,TRBJ1-3,TRBV10-2,CASKDRGSNTIYF
15,TRBJ1-2,TRBV27,CASTTGTGGIYGYTF
16,TRBJ1-4,TRBV4-1,CASSQGWTATNEKLFF
16,TRBJ2-3,TRBV7-6,CASSLLGGPSTDTQYF
16,TRBJ1-6,TRBV9,CASSDSSTGFNSPLHF
18,TRBJ2-1,TRBV24-1,CATSDFPMRGSSYNEQFF
19,TRBJ2-1,TRBV12-1,CASSFGSASGSSCRNEQFF
13,TRBJ1-2,TRBV4-3,CASSQDRDYGYTF